This note documents a single TCR beta chain sequence. Other DNA sequences of this sample code for an identical CDR3. The data are from a study of blood T cell repertoires in COVID-19. Study-wide background: PBMCs, B-cell-depleted T cells, or T cells provided the cDNA or gDNA that made up the material.

In the original analysis: Reference gene primer amplification gave nucleated cell count estimates. The assay was immunoSEQ multiplex PCR, and TCRdb's table has in-frame clones only and misses some. The D gene and trimming were derived from the DNA, and the V and J assignments and clone size from that table. The table shows roughly 380,000 clones, with about 90% occurring only once. Ages ranged from about 18 to 89 years, with residence in about two dozen US areas. Looked up from germline, CDR1 is SGHRS and CDR2 is YFSETQ. Losses at the gene ends were 4 bases for V and 5 bases for J; bases not matched to a gene: 6. CDR3 length: 15 residues.

J is TRBJ2-5 and V is TRBV5-1; 12 positions agree with TRBD2. This clonotype was sampled from a woman in her thirties who had recovered from COVID-19. Material: PBMCs or T cells enriched from blood (not recorded which). The CDR3 DNA reads as TGCGCCAGCAGCCCCGGACTAGCGGGACGGGAGACCCAGTACTTC. It yields the protein CASSPGLAGRETQYF.